What follows is one T cell receptor (beta chain) and its context. The data are from a study of T cell responses to AZD1222 COVID-19 vaccine. The protocol was immunoSEQ multiplex PCR, while the TCRdb copy is restricted to in-frame clones and leaves out a portion. The table records 90,000 to 120,000 clones, approximately 90% of them present only once. V lost 4 bases to trimming and J lost 1 base, with 4 bases between them. CDR1 and CDR2 from the germline V gene are SEHNR and FQNEAQ (reference sequence). The CDR3 covers 12 residues. The material was peripheral blood, obtained 28 days after the second AZD1222 dose. The genes are TRBV7-9 and TRBJ1-1; D is unclear. The receptor comes from an adult who received the AZD1222 COVID-19 vaccine. CDR3 coding DNA: TGTGCCAGCAGCTACCAGAACACTGAAGCTTTCTTT. The encoded protein is CASSYQNTEAFF.